This T cell receptor beta chain was identified in a study of blood T cell repertoires in COVID-19. Study-wide context: Collection of acute and convalescent COVID-19 samples took place in the United States, Italy and Spain. PBMCs, B-cell-depleted T cells, or T cells provided the cDNA or gDNA that made up the material.

The Seattle patients, enrolled during active infection, were followed longitudinally. Germline V lookup: CDR1 SEHNR, CDR2 FQNEAQ (reference sequence). The CDR3 contains 13 residues. Trimming took off 1 base at V and 2 bases at J, with 5 bases between the two ends. Original analysis: The authors estimated nucleated cell counts from reference gene primer amplification. Produced via immunoSEQ multiplex PCR; TCRdb's table is partial and in-frame only. That table furnishes V, J and clone size, whereas the DNA furnished D and trimming. The table records 200,000 to 250,000 clones, 75% to 85% of them present only once.

This chain connects TRBV7-9 to TRBJ2-5, with no clear D. The sample was peripheral blood. The sequence came from a woman older than 75 with COVID-19, enrolled during active disease. As DNA, the CDR3 is TGTGCCAGCAGCTTAGGGCAGCAAGAGACCCAGTACTTC. Amino acids: CASSLGQQETQYF.